The 22 T cell receptor beta chains listed next were all sequenced from one sample in a study of CD8 T cells in Susac syndrome. A quantity of about 0.5 to 1 ug RNA underwent reverse transcription using random hexamers. TCRdb fed the immunoSEQ multiplex PCR reads into MiXCR, producing one record per CDR3 protein. This repertoire shows some 300,000 distinct CDR3 sequences, more than 75% found once; its top ten account for over 0.095%. Sequencing input: CD8+ T cells from PBMCs. The receptors derive from a human donor with multiple sclerosis.

The chain links TRBV30 to TRBJ2-7, with no clear D. This CDR3 has 12 amino acids. Trimming took off 1 base at V and 5 bases at J, with 9 bases between the two ends. CDR1 is GTSNPN and CDR2 is SVGIG in the germline V gene (reference sequence). The CDR3 protein is CAWSAGNNEQYF. The DNA for the CDR3 is TGTGCCTGGAGTGCCGGCAACAACGAGCAGTACTTC.

The chain has TRBV11-2 and TRBJ2-1, with D hard to call. From germline, CDR1 is SGHAT and CDR2 FQNNGV. V shed 6 bases and J shed 6 bases, with 15 bases lying between them. The CDR3 totals 14 residues. The DNA for the CDR3 is TGTGCCAGCAGGCCGGTTGGCGCTCTCAATGAGCAGTTCTTC. Amino acid sequence: CASRPVGALNEQFF.

The chain uses TRBV30 and TRBJ2-5, with no clear D. The germline V gene encodes CDR1 GTSNPN and CDR2 SVGIG (reference sequence). The CDR3 extends over 11 amino acids. V lost 5 bases, J lost 4 bases, and 8 bases lay in between. The CDR3 coding sequence is TGTGCCTGGTTATTCGGAGAGACCCAGTACTTC. It encodes CAWLFGETQYF.

This clonotype was detected a few times. The rearrangement links TRBV2 to TRBJ2-7; no clear D. V lost 9 bases and J lost 4, with 13 bases in between. The CDR3 has 12 residues. The germline V gene encodes CDR1 SNHLY and CDR2 FYNNEI. CDR3 DNA: TGTGCCAGTTCGTTTGTGGAATACGAGCAGTACTTC. This codes for CASSFVEYEQYF.

This rearrangement joins TRBV20-1 to TRBJ2-3; 9 bases align to TRBD2. The CDR3 consists of 17 residues. J gave up 3 bases and V 5 bases, and 15 bases lay outside the gene matches. Germline loops: CDR1 DFQATT, CDR2 SNEGSKA (reference sequence). This chain's CDR3 is CSAPSGRWGMETDTQYF. DNA for the CDR3: TGCAGTGCTCCCAGCGGGAGGTGGGGGATGGAGACAGATACGCAGTATTTT.

V is TRBV28 and J is TRBJ1-4; no firm D call. The germline V gene encodes CDR1 MDHEN and CDR2 SYDVKM. The CDR3 length is 14 residues. Trimming pared 6 bases from V and 6 bases from J, leaving 14 bases between. The CDR3: CASRTPGEDEKLFF. The DNA of the CDR3 is TGTGCCAGCAGAACCCCGGGCGAGGATGAAAAACTGTTTTTT.

The rearrangement joins TRBV6-1 to TRBJ2-7, with 7 bases lining up with TRBD2. Germline trimming cut 7 bases from V and 3 bases from J; bases unmatched to any gene: 6. The germline gives CDR1 MNHNS, CDR2 SASEGT. The CDR3 length is 13 residues. The DNA of the CDR3 is TGTGCCAGCAAACTGGGGGAGGGCTACGAGCAGTACTTC. Protein: CASKLGEGYEQYF.

The chain combines TRBV3-1 with TRBJ2-7; 10 positions agree with TRBD1. CDR1 is LGHDT and CDR2 is YNNKEL in the germline V gene (reference sequence). V was pared by 2 bases and J by 5 bases, with 6 bases of the junction left unmatched. The CDR3 consists of 15 residues. CDR3 in amino acids: CASSQHGQGVDEQYF. DNA for the CDR3: TGTGCCAGCAGCCAACACGGACAGGGGGTCGACGAGCAGTACTTC.

This rearrangement joins TRBV5-1 to TRBJ2-1, with TRBD2 as a possible D gene (5 bases). V was pared by 3 bases and J by 2 bases, with 12 bases between. CDR1 SGHRS and CDR2 YFSETQ come from the germline V gene. This CDR3 spans 15 amino acids. For the CDR3, the DNA is TGCGCCAGCAGCTCCGCGGGTCCCCCCTACAATGAGCAGTTCTTC. Amino acids: CASSSAGPPYNEQFF.

This sequence joins TRBV25-1 and TRBJ2-5, with a weak D call TRBD1 (5 bases). This CDR3 is 14 amino acids long. V lost 1 base and J 3 bases, leaving 9 bases between the germline ends. Looked up from germline, CDR1 is MGHDK and CDR2 is SYGVNS. CDR3 in amino acids: CASSELETEETQYF. The DNA for the CDR3 is TGTGCCAGCAGTGAATTGGAGACAGAAGAGACCCAGTACTTC.

The rearrangement links TRBV7-2 to TRBJ2-7, with 9 bases fitting TRBD2. V was clipped by 1 base and J by 2 bases; unmatched bases: 6. The germline V gene encodes CDR1 SGHTA and CDR2 FQGNSA. The CDR3 sequence is 16 residues long. CDR3 in amino acids: CASSLGLAAGTYEQYF. The CDR3 DNA reads as TGTGCCAGCAGCTTAGGACTAGCGGCGGGAACCTACGAGCAGTACTTC.

As DNA, the CDR3 is TGTGCCAGCAGCCGGACCGGGACAGGGCCTGCTCGGGAGACCCAGTACTTC. Translation: CASSRTGTGPARETQYF. The chain carries TRBV14 and TRBJ2-5; 9 positions agree with TRBD1. Trimming took 4 bases from V and 5 from J; bases not matched to a gene: 14. Germline loops: CDR1 SGHDN, CDR2 FVKESK. CDR3 length: 17 residues.

CDR3 bases: TGTGCCTGGAGTGTCAGGGGGGAGTCTGGGGCCAACGTCCTGACTTTC. This sequence encodes CAWSVRGESGANVLTF. The chain recombines TRBV30 with TRBJ2-6; D might be TRBD1 (7 bases). In germline, CDR1 is GTSNPN, CDR2 SVGIG (reference sequence). V gave up 0 bases and J gave up 1 base, with 10 bases separating them. The CDR3 length is 16 residues.

This chain joins TRBV7-9 and TRBJ2-1, with 7 positions matching TRBD2. Germline CDR1 and CDR2: SEHNR and FQNEAQ (reference sequence). V dropped 1 base and J dropped 7; count of bases not matched to a gene: 13. The CDR3 extends over 17 amino acids. The chain's CDR3 is CASSLEERAGFGNEQFF. In nucleotides, the CDR3 is TGTGCCAGCAGCTTAGAAGAAAGAGCGGGATTCGGGAATGAGCAGTTCTTC.

The rearrangement links TRBV5-1 to TRBJ2-7, with no clear D. The CDR3 is made up of 15 amino acids. Between the trimmed V and J ends, which lost 1 base and 1 base, there was a span of 12 bases. From germline, CDR1 is SGHRS and CDR2 YFSETQ. CDR3 residues: CASSLYGLSSYEQYF. The CDR3 region has the DNA TGCGCCAGCAGCTTGTACGGGCTAAGTTCCTACGAGCAGTACTTC.

CDR3 coding DNA: TGTGCCAGCAGTTTAAGGGAGGCCAACTACAATGAGCAGTTCTTC. The encoded protein is CASSLREANYNEQFF. The chain recombines TRBV27 with TRBJ2-1, with TRBD2 as a possible D gene (6 bases). Germline V gene sequence: CDR1 MNHEY, CDR2 SMNVEV (reference sequence). The V end was cut by 2 bases, the J end by 3 bases, with 11 bases between. The CDR3 contains 15 residues.

CDR3 residues: CASSQRHYNEQFF. CDR3 nucleotides: TGCGCCAGCAGCCAACGACATTACAATGAGCAGTTCTTC. The gene calls are TRBV4-1 and TRBJ2-1; D unclear. The V gene's germline CDR1 is MGHRA and CDR2 YSYEKL. V was cut by 2 bases and J by 4 bases, with 6 bases left in between. The CDR3 has 13 residues.

CDR3 nucleotides: TGTGCCAGCAGTTTATTGAGCGGGAGAACCTACGAGCAGTACTTC. Protein: CASSLLSGRTYEQYF. J is TRBJ2-7 and V is TRBV27; 8 nucleotides agree with TRBD2. V lost 1 base and J lost 2; bases outside the gene matches: 4. This CDR3 is 15 amino acids long. CDR1 MNHEY and CDR2 SMNVEV come from the germline V gene (reference sequence).

In DNA form, the CDR3 reads TGTGCCAGCAGTTACTCTGGGACAGCTTTGGGAAACACCATATATTTT. Protein: CASSYSGTALGNTIYF. V usage is TRBV6-5 and J usage is TRBJ1-3; 7 bases align to TRBD1. Trimming took 0 bases from V and 4 from J; bases not matched to a gene: 6. The CDR3 loop spans 16 amino acids. Germline assignment: CDR1 MNHEY and CDR2 SVGAGI.

This clonotype was observed a few times. The V and J genes are TRBV6-1 and TRBJ2-5; D not certain. The length of the CDR3 is 14 residues. The germline V and J ends were trimmed by 9 bases and 2 bases, with 16 bases remaining between them. The germline CDR1 and CDR2 sequences are MNHNS and SASEGT. The CDR3 DNA follows: TGTGCCAGTTGGACGGTCACCCAACAAGAGACCCAGTACTTC. Amino acids: CASWTVTQQETQYF.

The chain has TRBV28 and TRBJ2-7; the D is unclear. The V end lost 5 bases, the J end lost 6 bases, and 17 bases lay between the germline ends. Looked up from germline, CDR1 is MDHEN and CDR2 is SYDVKM. This CDR3 is built from 14 residues. CDR3 bases: TGTGCCAGCAGTGCATATCATGGGGAACCCGAGCAGTACTTC. Residues: CASSAYHGEPEQYF. The variable domain in full, completed from reference TRBV28 and TRBJ2-7, reads DVKVTQSSRYLVKRTGEKVFLECVQDMDHENMFWYRQDPGLGLRLIYFSYDVKMKEKGDIPEGYSVSREKKERFSLILESASTNQTSMYLCASSAYHGEPEQYFGPGTRLTVT.

This chain connects TRBV7-9 to TRBJ1-1; D unresolved. This CDR3 contains 15 residues. V was trimmed by 6 bases and J by 7 bases, leaving 21 bases between them. Germline values: CDR1 SEHNR, CDR2 FQNEAQ (reference sequence). As DNA, the CDR3 is TGTGCCAGCAGTTATCCTATTACCGGGGAGGTTGAAGCTTTCTTT. Protein sequence: CASSYPITGEVEAFF.